Sequencing of this T cell receptor (beta chain) was carried out in a study of blood T cell repertoires in COVID-19. Across the whole study: Acute and convalescent COVID-19 specimens originated in the United States, Italy and Spain. The cDNA or gDNA used as material had been derived from T cells, B-cell-depleted T cells, or PBMCs.

The junction had 3 bases not matched to a gene; V was cut back by 10 bases and J by 1 base. The germline gives CDR1 SEHNR, CDR2 FQNEAQ (reference sequence). The CDR3 contains 13 residues. Original methodology: Amplification of reference gene primers was used by the study to estimate nucleated cell counts. Generated by immunoSEQ multiplex PCR, the TCRdb table keeps only in-frame clones and is missing some. V and J calls and clone size are copied from that table; D and trimming were computed from the DNA. Of 190,000 or so clones listed, around 86% are singletons. Sequenced material: peripheral blood. The chain is built from TRBV7-9 and TRBJ2-1; 8 nucleotides align to TRBD2. The receptor's source is a man aged 35-49 years with active or convalescent COVID-19. CDR3 amino acids: CATGLASYNEQFF. The CDR3 region has the DNA TGTGCCACAGGACTAGCTTCCTACAATGAGCAGTTCTTC.